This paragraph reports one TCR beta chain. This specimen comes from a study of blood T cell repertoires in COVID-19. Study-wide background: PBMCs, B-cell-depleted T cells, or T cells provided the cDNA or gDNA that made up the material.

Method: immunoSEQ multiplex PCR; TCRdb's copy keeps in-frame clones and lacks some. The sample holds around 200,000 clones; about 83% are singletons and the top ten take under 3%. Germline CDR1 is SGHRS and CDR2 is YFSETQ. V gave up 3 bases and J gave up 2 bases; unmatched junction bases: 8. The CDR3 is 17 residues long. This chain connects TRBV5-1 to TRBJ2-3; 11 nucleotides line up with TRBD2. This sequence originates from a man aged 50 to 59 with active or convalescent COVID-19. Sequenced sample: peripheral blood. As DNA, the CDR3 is TGCGCCAGCAGCTGGGGGGCTAGCGGGAGGTTCACAGATACGCAGTATTTT. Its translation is CASSWGASGRFTDTQYF. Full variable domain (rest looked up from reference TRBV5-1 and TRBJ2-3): KAGVTQTPRYLIKTRGQQVTLSCSPISGHRSVSWYQQTPGQGLQFLFEYFSETQRNKGNFPGRFSGRQFSNSRSEMNVSTLELGDSALYLCASSWGASGRFTDTQYFGPGTRLTVL.